Shown below are 27 T cell receptor beta chains from a single sample sequenced in a study of vaccination effects on CD4 cells after COVID-19. Sequenced by immunoSEQ multiplex PCR; TCRdb stores in-frame clones only, minus some. Altogether about 17,000 clones are present, approximately 82% being singletons, with the ten largest covering approximately 18%. Within the ViraFEST assay, antigen-specific CD4+ T cells underwent expansion with viral peptide pools prior to sequencing. Upon completion of 10 to 11 days in culture, CD4+ T cells were isolated. The person acquired a PCR-confirmed SARS-CoV-2 infection between March and December 2020. It was two doses of either the BNT162b2 or mRNA-1273 vaccine that participants received. Which antigens these TCRs recognize remains unknown. The specimen comprised CD4+ T cells from PBMCs cultured with SARS-CoV-2 spike peptides, sampled after COVID-19 vaccination. These receptors came from a human donor who had a prior SARS-CoV-2 infection.

The chain couples TRBV29-1 to TRBJ2-3; 7 bases fit TRBD2. After removal of 7 bases from V and 6 bases from J, the junction contained 13 bases not matched to a gene. Germline-derived CDR1 and CDR2 are SQVTM and ANQGSEA. CDR3 size: 14 residues. The CDR3 DNA follows: TGCAGCGCCTCGGGCGGGAGCCTACCCGATACGCAGTATTTT. This codes for CSASGGSLPDTQYF.

This chain joins TRBV29-1 and TRBJ1-4, with D uncertain. The germline V gene encodes CDR1 SQVTM and CDR2 ANQGSEA. V was cut by 7 bases and J by 4 bases, with 19 bases left in between. There are 15 residues in the CDR3. CDR3 DNA sequence: TGCAGCGCCCTCACTCACATAAGCAGTAATGAAAAACTGTTTTTT. This gives the protein CSALTHISSNEKLFF.

This clone was found a few times. J is TRBJ2-3 and V is TRBV19, with 10 bases aligning to TRBD2. Germline assignment: CDR1 LNHDA and CDR2 SQIVND (reference sequence). V lost 4 bases to trimming and J lost 1 base; unmatched junction nucleotides: 8. The CDR3 extends over 17 amino acids. The CDR3, as DNA: TGTGCCAGTAGTACCCCTACTAGCGGGGCCCGCACAGATACGCAGTATTTT. Its translation is CASSTPTSGARTDTQYF.

The chain uses TRBV27 and TRBJ2-2; 8 positions agree with TRBD1. V lost 2 bases and J lost 3; bases outside the gene matches: 2. The germline gives CDR1 MNHEY, CDR2 SMNVEV (reference sequence). The CDR3 runs to 15 residues. The CDR3 DNA sequence: TGTGCCAGCAGTTTAAACAGGGGGGACACCGGGGAGCTGTTTTTT. It encodes CASSLNRGDTGELFF.

The chain couples TRBV19 to TRBJ2-3; 7 positions agree with TRBD1. Trimming at V came to 4 bases and at J to 5 bases, leaving 9 bases not matched to a gene. Germline V CDR1 and CDR2: LNHDA, SQIVND (reference sequence). This CDR3 contains 15 residues. The CDR3 coding sequence is TGTGCCAGTAGTACACCAGGTGCAGGGGGAGATACGCAGTATTTT. Translation gives CASSTPGAGGDTQYF.

The chain recombines TRBV30 with TRBJ1-6, with D uncertain. The CDR3 has 15 amino acids. V shed 3 bases and J shed 10 bases, with 19 bases lying between them. CDR1 is GTSNPN, CDR2 SVGIG, per germline (reference sequence). CDR3 nucleotide sequence: TGTGCCTGGAGCGGATCCGGGCCGCTGAACTCACCCCTCCACTTT. Translated: CAWSGSGPLNSPLHF.

This clone was seen a few times. The chain recombines TRBV5-5 with TRBJ2-1; 7 bases match TRBD2. V lost 10 bases and J lost 4; bases outside the gene matches: 11. The V gene's germline CDR1 is SGHKS and CDR2 YYEKEE (reference sequence). This CDR3 contains 14 residues. The CDR3 DNA follows: TGTGCCGTGGGAGGGCCACTATTGTACAATGAGCAGTTCTTC. It translates to CAVGGPLLYNEQFF. Together with reference TRBV5-5 and TRBJ2-1, the CDR3 gives the full variable domain: DAGVTQSPTHLIKTRGQQVTLRCSPISGHKSVSWYQQVLGQGPQFIFQYYEKEERGRGNFPDRFSARQFPNYSSELNVNALLLGDSALYLCAVGGPLLYNEQFFGPGTRLTVL.

The chain has TRBV5-6 and TRBJ2-1, with TRBD1 matching 9 bases. CDR1 and CDR2 (germline): SGHDT, YYEEEE. J was trimmed by 7 bases and V by 2 bases; bases with no gene match: 7. The CDR3 has 15 residues. The CDR3 reads CASSFRDRAGNEQFF. CDR3 DNA: TGTGCCAGCAGCTTCCGGGACAGGGCAGGTAATGAGCAGTTCTTC.

CDR3 in DNA: TGCAGCGCCGGACAGGGGACCTACGAGCAGTACTTC. It specifies CSAGQGTYEQYF. This chain joins TRBV29-1 and TRBJ2-7, with 9 bases lining up with TRBD1. The CDR3 consists of 12 residues. J was trimmed by 2 bases and V by 7 bases; bases with no gene match: 3. CDR1 and CDR2 (germline): SQVTM, ANQGSEA.

The rearrangement links TRBV27 to TRBJ2-3; D may be TRBD2 (5 bases). This CDR3 is 17 amino acids long. V was trimmed by 3 bases and J by 6 bases, leaving 22 bases between them. The germline V gene encodes CDR1 MNHEY and CDR2 SMNVEV (reference sequence). Written as DNA, the CDR3 is TGTGCCAGCAGTTTGTTAAGGTCAGACGGGGAGTGGGATACGCAGTATTTT. Translating gives CASSLLRSDGEWDTQYF.

The chain has TRBV4-1 and TRBJ2-5, with 11 bases aligning to TRBD2. Germline trimming cut 1 base from V and 1 base from J; bases unmatched to any gene: 20. This CDR3 has 22 residues. The germline V gene has CDR1 MGHRA and CDR2 YSYEKL. The CDR3 protein is CASSQGPPSGAPLAGGQETQYF. The CDR3 nucleotides read TGCGCCAGCAGCCAAGGCCCACCCAGTGGGGCCCCGCTAGCGGGAGGCCAAGAGACCCAGTACTTC.

This chain uses TRBV18 with TRBJ1-1; weak D call: TRBD1 (6 bases). CDR1 is KGHSH, CDR2 LQKENI, per germline. This CDR3 comprises 13 residues. V was shortened by 5 bases and J by 7 bases, with 14 bases between the two germline ends. The CDR3 reads CASSARGTLEAFF. CDR3 sequence (DNA): TGTGCCAGCTCAGCGAGGGGGACACTTGAAGCTTTCTTT.

This clone occurred a few times. The chain couples TRBV6-5 to TRBJ2-1, with 12 positions matching TRBD2. CDR1 is MNHEY and CDR2 is SVGAGI in the germline V gene. V gave up 7 bases and J gave up 7 bases; unmatched junction bases: 5. CDR3 length equals 14 residues. CDR3 in amino acids: CASTSGLAGNEQFF. In nucleotides, the CDR3 is TGTGCCAGCACTTCTGGACTAGCGGGGAATGAGCAGTTCTTC.

The gene calls are TRBV7-2 and TRBJ2-5; D is undetermined. The CDR3 is 14 residues long. V shed 4 bases and J shed 6 bases, with 15 bases lying between them. CDR1 SGHTA and CDR2 FQGNSA come from the germline V gene. CDR3 protein: CASSSPTNLKTQYF. The CDR3 nucleotides are TGTGCCAGCAGCTCCCCGACAAATTTGAAGACCCAGTACTTC.

The chain combines TRBV4-1 with TRBJ1-5; 10 bases fit TRBD1. This CDR3 contains 16 residues. Germline loops: CDR1 MGHRA, CDR2 YSYEKL. Trimming took 2 bases from V and 4 from J; bases not matched to a gene: 5. The CDR3: CASSQPDRGPNQPQHF. Here the CDR3 DNA reads TGCGCCAGCAGCCAACCCGACAGGGGGCCAAATCAGCCCCAGCATTTT.

The J gene is TRBJ1-1, the V gene TRBV9, with D tentatively TRBD1 (5 bases). This CDR3 spans 17 amino acids. Germline-derived CDR1 and CDR2 are SGDLS and YYNGEE. Trimming took off 3 bases at V and 1 base at J, with 19 bases between the two ends. This chain's CDR3 is CASSGPGTHLGNTEAFF. CDR3 coding DNA: TGTGCCAGCAGCGGACCCGGGACCCACCTTGGGAACACTGAAGCTTTCTTT.

This chain links TRBV5-4 with TRBJ2-7, with TRBD1 identical over 8 bases. Germline values: CDR1 SGHNT, CDR2 YYREEE (reference sequence). This CDR3 is built from 15 residues. J gave up 3 bases and V 0 bases, and 5 bases lay outside the gene matches. CDR3 sequence reads: CASSLARTGSYEQYF. In DNA form, the CDR3 reads TGTGCCAGCAGCTTGGCCCGGACAGGGAGCTACGAGCAGTACTTC.

The genes are TRBV3-1 (or the pseudogene TRBV3-2) and TRBJ1-5, with unresolved D. CDR3 length: 14 residues. V lost 0 bases, J lost 1 base, and 4 bases lay in between. Germline-derived CDR1 and CDR2 are LGHDT and YNNKEL (reference sequence). The CDR3 bases are TGTGCCAGCAGCCAAGATTTGAGCAATCAGCCCCAGCATTTT. It specifies CASSQDLSNQPQHF.

This clone has a single count. J is TRBJ2-7 and V is TRBV18, with no clear D. The CDR3 runs to 14 residues. The germline V gene has CDR1 KGHSH and CDR2 LQKENI. Between the trimmed V and J ends, which lost 2 bases and 1 base, there was a span of 9 bases. CDR3 nucleotide sequence: TGTGCCAGCTCACCAGTTGGCCATTCCTACGAGCAGTACTTC. Translated, it gives CASSPVGHSYEQYF.

The gene calls are TRBV29-1 and TRBJ2-2; TRBD1 matches at 7 bases. This CDR3 contains 13 residues. Germline loops: CDR1 SQVTM, CDR2 ANQGSEA. Trimming took 7 bases from V and 4 from J; bases not matched to a gene: 6. CDR3 sequence (DNA): TGCAGCGCCGCAGGGACAGTCACCGGGGAGCTGTTTTTT. Translating gives CSAAGTVTGELFF.

V usage is TRBV2 and J usage is TRBJ1-6, with 7 bases matching TRBD1. Germline CDR1 is SNHLY and CDR2 is FYNNEI. The length of the CDR3 is 16 residues. J was trimmed by 9 bases and V by 4 bases; bases with no gene match: 12. The CDR3 spells CASSVNRGQRGSPLHF. CDR3 DNA sequence: TGTGCCAGCAGTGTAAATAGGGGACAGCGCGGTTCACCCCTCCACTTT.

CDR3 in DNA: TGTGCCAGCAGCTTAACCCGGGCCACAGATACGCAGTATTTT. Translating gives CASSLTRATDTQYF. The chain joins TRBV7-3 to TRBJ2-3, with D unclear. Germline CDR1 SGHTA, CDR2 FQGTGA. This CDR3 is built from 14 residues. V gave up 0 bases and J gave up 2 bases, with 6 bases separating them.

J is TRBJ1-1 and V is TRBV5-1; tentative D call: TRBD1 (6 bases). Trimming took 2 bases from V and 1 from J, leaving 9 bases between them. Per germline, CDR1 SGHRS and CDR2 YFSETQ. The CDR3 totals 14 residues. CDR3 DNA sequence: TGCGCCAGCAGCTTACAGGGCGGGAACACTGAAGCTTTCTTT. Translating gives CASSLQGGNTEAFF.

The rearrangement links TRBV3-1 (or the pseudogene TRBV3-2) to TRBJ2-7; the D call may be TRBD1 or TRBD2 (5 bases each). V was shortened by 4 bases and J by 2 bases, with 9 bases between the two germline ends. This CDR3 contains 13 residues. Germline CDR1 LGHDT, CDR2 YNNKEL (reference sequence). The CDR3 DNA reads TGTGCCAGCAGCCCGGGGCTCCCCTACGAGCAGTACTTC. Translated: CASSPGLPYEQYF.

This chain joins TRBV7-2 and TRBJ1-1; possible D gene TRBD1, 5 bases. Germline CDR1 is SGHTA and CDR2 is FQGNSA. CDR3 length equals 15 residues. Trimming cost V 5 bases and J 1 base, with 14 bases left between them. The CDR3 bases are TGTGCCAGCAGCCCCGGGCGGGGCCAGAACACTGAAGCTTTCTTT. This sequence encodes CASSPGRGQNTEAFF.

The chain uses TRBV6-5 and TRBJ1-2; possible D gene TRBD1, 6 bases. Germline V lookup: CDR1 MNHEY, CDR2 SVGAGI. The V and J ends lost 5 bases and 10 bases respectively, with 23 bases between them. This CDR3 is built from 15 residues. In DNA form, the CDR3 reads TGTGCCAGCAGTAGAACGGGCCCTCTACAGGGCCTCTACACCTTC. Encoded protein: CASSRTGPLQGLYTF.

A single count supports this clone. The chain combines TRBV7-2 with TRBJ2-7, with D hard to call. V was clipped by 1 base and J by 3 bases, with 7 bases between them. This CDR3 is built from 13 residues. Germline CDR1 SGHTA, CDR2 FQGNSA. CDR3 DNA sequence: TGTGCCAGCAGCTTAGACTGGGTCTACGAGCAGTACTTC. Its translation is CASSLDWVYEQYF. The variable domain in full, with the rest retrieved from reference TRBV7-2 and TRBJ2-7, is GAGVSQSPSNKVTEKGKDVELRCDPISGHTALYWYRQSLGQGLEFLIYFQGNSAPDKSGLPSDRFSAERTGGSVSTLTIQRTQQEDSAVYLCASSLDWVYEQYFGPGTRLTVT.